The 8 T cell receptor beta chains given below trace back to one sample, sequenced in a study of identical twins. MiXCR, applied by TCRdb to the 5' RACE reads, yields one record per CDR3 protein. The sample holds hundreds of thousands of distinct CDR3 sequences; around an eighth are singletons and the top ten take about 9%. Material: memory (CD45RO+) T cells sorted from blood. The receptors derive from a woman in her late teens or twenties in good health.

The V call is TRBV5-5, the J call TRBJ1-5, with no clear D. CDR3 length: 13 amino acids. Germline CDR1 is SGHKS and CDR2 is YYEKEE (reference sequence). V shed 4 bases and J shed 10 bases, with 15 bases lying between them. The CDR3 loop reads CASSPHKEGPQHF. CDR3 coding DNA: TGTGCCAGCAGCCCGCACAAGGAGGGACCCCAGCATTTT. The full variable domain, rest sourced from reference TRBV5-5 and TRBJ1-5, is DAGVTQSPTHLIKTRGQQVTLRCSPISGHKSVSWYQQVLGQGPQFIFQYYEKEERGRGNFPDRFSARQFPNYSSELNVNALLLGDSALYLCASSPHKEGPQHFGDGTRLSIL.

The V and J genes are TRBV7-2 and TRBJ2-7; 10 bases map to TRBD1. J lost 7 bases, V lost 5 bases, and 8 bases had no gene match. This CDR3 region has 14 residues. Germline V lookup: CDR1 SGHTA, CDR2 FQGNSA. Written as DNA, the CDR3 is TGTGCCAGCAGCCATGGGACAGGGGTCGGGGAGCAGTACTTC. It translates to CASSHGTGVGEQYF.

There are a few counts of this clonotype. This chain links TRBV27 with TRBJ2-1; 7 nucleotides line up with TRBD2. Germline CDR1 MNHEY, CDR2 SMNVEV (reference sequence). This CDR3 has 15 amino acids. The trim removed 6 bases at V and 4 bases at J, leaving 9 bases unmatched. Written as DNA, the CDR3 is TGTGCCAGCAGCGGAAGCGGGACGGGTTACAATGAGCAGTTCTTC. This gives the protein CASSGSGTGYNEQFF.

The chain combines TRBV12-5 with TRBJ2-7; weak D call: TRBD1 (8 bases). CDR1 LGHNT and CDR2 FRNRAP come from the germline V gene. Trimming removed 5 bases from V and 5 bases from J, with 19 bases in between. There are 15 residues in the CDR3. The CDR3 sequence: CASGPGQGGRDEQYF. CDR3 in DNA: TGTGCTAGTGGTCCTGGACAGGGCGGGAGAGACGAGCAGTACTTC.

This clonotype showed up just a few times. The rearrangement uses TRBV5-1 and TRBJ2-1, with a possible D match to TRBD1 (5 bases). The CDR3 length is 15 residues. Trimming pared 0 bases from V and 8 bases from J, leaving 15 bases between. Looked up from germline, CDR1 is SGHRS and CDR2 is YFSETQ. The CDR3: CASSLGQAWGDEQFF. DNA for the CDR3: TGCGCCAGCAGCTTGGGGCAGGCCTGGGGCGATGAGCAGTTCTTC.

The V gene is TRBV7-9, the J gene TRBJ1-1; D gene uncertain. This CDR3 has 12 amino acids. V was cut by 1 base and J by 11 bases, with 11 bases left in between. Germline CDR1 and CDR2: SEHNR and FQNEAQ (reference sequence). CDR3 DNA sequence: TGTGCCAGCAGCTTAGAGGCCCTAGCTGCTTTCTTT. It encodes CASSLEALAAFF.

V usage is TRBV11-2 and J usage is TRBJ1-3, with D unclear. Trimming cost V 0 bases and J 2 bases, with 11 bases left between them. The CDR3 consists of 16 residues. The V gene's germline CDR1 is SGHAT and CDR2 FQNNGV. The CDR3 DNA reads as TGTGCCAGCAGCTTAGAACCCCCCGGGGCTGGAAACACCATATATTTT. It is translated as CASSLEPPGAGNTIYF. Supplemented by reference TRBV11-2 and TRBJ1-3, the full variable domain reads EAGVAQSPRYKIIEKRQSVAFWCNPISGHATLYWYQQILGQGPKLLIQFQNNGVVDDSQLPKDRFSAERLKGVDSTLKIQPAKLEDSAVYLCASSLEPPGAGNTIYFGEGSWLTVV.

This clonotype was detected a few times. This chain connects TRBV5-1 to TRBJ2-5; D call uncertain. V was trimmed by 1 base and J by 4 bases, leaving 8 bases between them. CDR1 and CDR2 from the germline V gene are SGHRS and YFSETQ. The CDR3 spans 13 residues. This CDR3 is CASSLQSRETQYF. DNA of the CDR3: TGCGCCAGCAGCTTGCAATCCCGAGAGACCCAGTACTTC.